Here is one T cell receptor beta chain with its context. Clones were sequenced by immunoSEQ multiplex PCR, and TCRdb holds only the in-frame ones, with some missing. The sample holds about 94,000 clones, 92% seen once. The sample comes from a study of OX40 agonist ivuxolimab in advanced cancers. Study summary: Every 2 weeks, ivuxolimab was infused into the patients intravenously at between 0.01 and 10 mg/kg. Participants averaged approximately 65 years of age (range roughly 23 to 79) and were around 80% male.

Trimming shortened V by 1 base and J by 4 bases, and 14 bases separated the two germline ends. Germline V gene data show CDR1 as SGHDT and CDR2 as YYEEEE. This CDR3 is built from 15 residues. The TCR was taken from an adult with an advanced solid tumor such as melanoma, head and neck, liver or kidney cancer. The V call is TRBV5-6, the J call TRBJ1-2; D unresolved. Specimen: CD4+ or CD8+ T cells sorted from blood, collected in a trial of the OX40 agonist ivuxolimab. CDR3 sequence: CASSLSSSGTYGYTF. For the CDR3, the DNA is TGTGCCAGCAGCTTGAGTTCGTCAGGAACCTATGGCTACACCTTC.